This is a list of T cell receptor beta chains from one sample in a study of patients and donors after allogeneic stem cell transplantation. TCRdb recomputed calls from the RT-PCR reads with MiXCR, one row per CDR3 protein. The repertoire holds about 1,800 distinct CDR3 sequences, with 11% to 15% as singletons. The specimen sequenced was blood, either unsorted or a sorted T cell fraction (not recorded which). Receptor source: a human donor who was either an allogeneic HSCT recipient or a stem cell or donor lymphocyte infusion donor (not recorded which). It is not recorded whose cells these are; they may come from a transplant donor. CDR3s include the opening cysteine and the closing phenylalanine or tryptophan. Fields, in order: D gene, V gene, clone size, J gene, CDR3 protein, CDR3 DNA. D genes are given only for firm matches. Expanded clones get a size class; other rows say once, few or many, or leave the size out.

d_call: NA
v_call: TRBV2
clone_size: large
j_call: TRBJ1-2
cdr3_aa: CASSGNTGRNGYTF
cdr3_nt: TGTGCCAGCAGTGGGAACACAGGGAGGAATGGCTACACCTTC

d_call: TRBD1
v_call: TRBV11-1
clone_size: NA
j_call: TRBJ1-4
cdr3_aa: CASSLAQRTGEGLFF
cdr3_nt: TGTGCCAGCAGCTTAGCTCAAAGGACAGGGGAAGGACTGTTTTTT

d_call: NA
v_call: TRBV18
clone_size: NA
j_call: TRBJ1-1
cdr3_aa: CASSPIRAQNTEAFF
cdr3_nt: TGTGCCAGCTCACCGATCAGGGCCCAAAACACTGAAGCTTTCTTT

d_call: NA
v_call: TRBV9
clone_size: NA
j_call: TRBJ2-5
cdr3_aa: CASSPMGVQETQYF
cdr3_nt: TGTGCCAGCAGCCCTATGGGGGTCCAAGAGACCCAGTACTTC

d_call: TRBD2
v_call: TRBV10-2
clone_size: large
j_call: TRBJ2-5
cdr3_aa: CASSEPSGETQYF
cdr3_nt: TGCGCCAGCAGTGAGCCTAGCGGAGAGACCCAGTACTTC

d_call: NA
v_call: TRBV4-1
clone_size: few
j_call: TRBJ2-5
cdr3_aa: CASSQLGRSGETQYF
cdr3_nt: TGCGCCAGCAGCCAGCTGGGGAGGTCAGGAGAGACCCAGTACTTC

d_call: TRBD1
v_call: TRBV7-2
clone_size: large
j_call: TRBJ1-1
cdr3_aa: CASSPGQGRGNTEAFF
cdr3_nt: TGTGCCAGCAGCCCTGGACAGGGGCGGGGGAACACTGAAGCTTTCTTT

d_call: TRBD2
v_call: TRBV29-1
clone_size: medium-sized
j_call: TRBJ2-3
cdr3_aa: CSVEGSGDTDTQYF
cdr3_nt: TGCAGCGTTGAAGGTAGCGGGGATACAGATACGCAGTATTTT

d_call: NA
v_call: TRBV7-2
clone_size: few
j_call: TRBJ1-2
cdr3_aa: CASSLEARLRSGYTF
cdr3_nt: TGTGCCAGCAGCTTAGAGGCCCGGCTAAGGAGTGGCTACACCTTC

d_call: NA
v_call: TRBV4-2
clone_size: large
j_call: TRBJ2-3
cdr3_aa: CASSQDQGDTQYF
cdr3_nt: TGTGCCAGCAGCCAAGATCAAGGAGATACGCAGTATTTT

d_call: NA
v_call: TRBV5-6
clone_size: NA
j_call: TRBJ1-3
cdr3_aa: CASSLRGAGNTIYF
cdr3_nt: TGTGCCAGCAGCTTGCGAGGGGCTGGAAACACCATATATTTT

d_call: NA
v_call: TRBV7-6
clone_size: large
j_call: TRBJ2-3
cdr3_aa: CASSLSTDTQYF
cdr3_nt: TGTGCCAGCAGCTTATCCACAGATACGCAGTATTTT

d_call: NA
v_call: TRBV7-2
clone_size: few
j_call: TRBJ2-3
cdr3_aa: CASSINPPGTGGTDTQYF
cdr3_nt: TGTGCCAGCAGCATCAATCCTCCAGGGACGGGGGGCACAGATACGCAGTATTTT

d_call: NA
v_call: TRBV7-2
clone_size: large
j_call: TRBJ1-1
cdr3_aa: CASSLAAGATEAFF
cdr3_nt: TGTGCCAGCAGCTTAGCGGCAGGGGCCACTGAAGCTTTCTTT

d_call: NA
v_call: TRBV6-6
clone_size: large
j_call: TRBJ2-1
cdr3_aa: CASRMYNEQFF
cdr3_nt: TGTGCCAGCAGGATGTACAATGAGCAGTTCTTC

d_call: NA
v_call: TRBV4-1
clone_size: few
j_call: TRBJ2-1
cdr3_aa: CASSQDYFSYNEQFF
cdr3_nt: TGCGCCAGCAGCCAGGACTACTTCTCCTACAATGAGCAGTTCTTC

d_call: NA
v_call: TRBV21-1
clone_size: NA
j_call: TRBJ1-2
cdr3_aa: CASSKADWGDGYTF
cdr3_nt: TGTGCCAGCAGCAAAGCCGATTGGGGTGACGGCTACACCTTC

d_call: NA
v_call: TRBV6-5
clone_size: medium-sized
j_call: TRBJ2-5
cdr3_aa: CASSQAETQYF
cdr3_nt: TGTGCCAGCAGCCAGGCAGAGACCCAGTACTTC

d_call: NA
v_call: TRBV6-4
clone_size: medium-sized
j_call: TRBJ2-1
cdr3_aa: CASSELARDNEQFF
cdr3_nt: TGTGCCAGCAGTGAACTAGCCAGGGACAATGAGCAGTTCTTC

d_call: NA
v_call: TRBV15
clone_size: NA
j_call: TRBJ1-4
cdr3_aa: CATSRDETGLGEKLFF
cdr3_nt: TGTGCCACCAGCAGAGATGAAACAGGGCTGGGGGAAAAACTGTTTTTT

d_call: NA
v_call: TRBV18
clone_size: NA
j_call: TRBJ2-6
cdr3_aa: CASSPREAGANVLTF
cdr3_nt: TGTGCCAGCTCACCAAGGGAAGCTGGGGCCAACGTCCTGACTTTC

d_call: NA
v_call: TRBV27
clone_size: medium-sized
j_call: TRBJ2-7
cdr3_aa: CASSPAFGNYEQYF
cdr3_nt: TGTGCCAGCAGTCCAGCCTTTGGTAACTACGAGCAGTACTTC

d_call: NA
v_call: TRBV5-1
clone_size: large
j_call: TRBJ2-1
cdr3_aa: CASSLDVTDEQFF
cdr3_nt: TGCGCCAGCAGCTTGGATGTTACCGATGAGCAGTTCTTC

d_call: TRBD1
v_call: TRBV5-1
clone_size: NA
j_call: TRBJ1-4
cdr3_aa: CASSSGTGVEKLFF
cdr3_nt: TGCGCCAGCAGCTCCGGGACAGGGGTTGAAAAACTGTTTTTT

d_call: NA
v_call: TRBV2
clone_size: few
j_call: TRBJ1-1
cdr3_aa: CASSQSRRRNTEAFF
cdr3_nt: TGTGCCAGCAGTCAAAGTCGTCGCAGGAACACTGAAGCTTTCTTT

d_call: TRBD2
v_call: TRBV7-9
clone_size: NA
j_call: TRBJ2-3
cdr3_aa: CASSPEGRGGVDTQYF
cdr3_nt: TGTGCCAGCAGCCCGGAAGGGCGGGGGGGCGTAGATACGCAGTATTTT

d_call: NA
v_call: TRBV15
clone_size: few
j_call: TRBJ1-1
cdr3_aa: CATSREAQAGTEAFF
cdr3_nt: TGTGCCACCAGCAGAGAAGCGCAGGCGGGGACTGAAGCTTTCTTT

d_call: NA
v_call: TRBV28
clone_size: NA
j_call: TRBJ1-3
cdr3_aa: CASSWRNTIYF
cdr3_nt: TGTGCCAGCAGTTGGCGAAACACCATATATTTT

d_call: TRBD1
v_call: TRBV10-3
clone_size: medium-sized
j_call: TRBJ1-3
cdr3_aa: CAIRATGAGNTIYF
cdr3_nt: TGTGCCATCAGGGCGACAGGGGCCGGAAACACCATATATTTT

d_call: NA
v_call: TRBV6-1
clone_size: few
j_call: TRBJ2-3
cdr3_aa: CASRKTGREDTQYF
cdr3_nt: TGTGCCAGCAGAAAAACAGGGAGGGAAGATACGCAGTATTTT

d_call: NA
v_call: TRBV2
clone_size: few
j_call: TRBJ2-3
cdr3_aa: CASSVETDTQYF
cdr3_nt: TGTGCCAGCAGTGTAGAGACAGATACGCAGTATTTT

d_call: TRBD1
v_call: TRBV7-2
clone_size: large
j_call: TRBJ2-4
cdr3_aa: CASSLGSGTENIQYF
cdr3_nt: TGTGCCAGCAGCTTGGGGTCGGGGACAGAAAACATTCAGTACTTC

d_call: TRBD2
v_call: TRBV7-3
clone_size: few
j_call: TRBJ2-4
cdr3_aa: CASSPGLAYVNIQYF
cdr3_nt: TGTGCCAGCAGTCCCGGACTAGCATATGTGAACATTCAGTACTTC

d_call: NA
v_call: TRBV12-3/TRBV12-4
clone_size: few
j_call: TRBJ2-5
cdr3_aa: CASRPAGWETQYF
cdr3_nt: TGTGCCAGCAGACCCGCGGGTTGGGAGACCCAGTACTTC

d_call: TRBD1
v_call: TRBV27
clone_size: few
j_call: TRBJ2-7
cdr3_aa: CASRTYRGRLTYEQYF
cdr3_nt: TGTGCCAGCAGGACATACAGGGGGCGCTTAACGTACGAGCAGTACTTC

d_call: NA
v_call: TRBV29-1
clone_size: NA
j_call: TRBJ2-5
cdr3_aa: CSVGILQETQYF
cdr3_nt: TGCAGCGTTGGAATACTGCAAGAGACCCAGTACTTC

d_call: NA
v_call: TRBV6-5
clone_size: few
j_call: TRBJ2-4
cdr3_aa: CASSTQGSKNIQYF
cdr3_nt: TGTGCCAGCAGTACTCAGGGGAGCAAAAACATTCAGTACTTC

d_call: NA
v_call: TRBV7-8
clone_size: few
j_call: TRBJ2-7
cdr3_aa: CASSSRRFSSYEQYF
cdr3_nt: TGTGCCAGCAGCTCTCGCCGTTTTAGCTCCTACGAGCAGTACTTC

d_call: NA
v_call: TRBV11-2
clone_size: NA
j_call: TRBJ1-3
cdr3_aa: CASSLWQGGNTIYF
cdr3_nt: TGTGCCAGCAGCTTATGGCAGGGTGGAAACACCATATATTTT

d_call: NA
v_call: TRBV7-6
clone_size: medium-sized
j_call: TRBJ2-2
cdr3_aa: CASSLAWRGANTGELFF
cdr3_nt: TGTGCCAGCAGCTTAGCGTGGCGGGGCGCGAACACCGGGGAGCTGTTTTTT

d_call: TRBD1
v_call: TRBV4-1
clone_size: medium-sized
j_call: TRBJ1-2
cdr3_aa: CASSQDRGLGYTF
cdr3_nt: TGCGCCAGCAGCCAGGACAGGGGCCTTGGCTACACCTTC

d_call: NA
v_call: TRBV7-3
clone_size: few
j_call: TRBJ1-1
cdr3_aa: CASSLNRNNEAFF
cdr3_nt: TGTGCCAGCAGCTTAAACAGGAACAATGAAGCTTTCTTT

d_call: TRBD1
v_call: TRBV5-1
clone_size: NA
j_call: TRBJ2-7
cdr3_aa: CASSPWTGDYEQYF
cdr3_nt: TGCGCCAGCAGCCCCTGGACAGGGGACTACGAGCAGTACTTC

d_call: NA
v_call: TRBV5-1
clone_size: NA
j_call: TRBJ2-5
cdr3_aa: CASSLAAKQETQYF
cdr3_nt: TGCGCCAGCAGCTTGGCCGCAAAACAAGAGACCCAGTACTTC

d_call: TRBD1
v_call: TRBV28
clone_size: few
j_call: TRBJ1-1
cdr3_aa: CASSFPGQGGAEAFF
cdr3_nt: TGTGCCAGCAGTTTCCCCGGACAGGGTGGGGCTGAAGCTTTCTTT

d_call: NA
v_call: TRBV29-1
clone_size: NA
j_call: TRBJ2-6
cdr3_aa: CSVRFPGGASGANVLTF
cdr3_nt: TGCAGCGTTCGATTCCCCGGGGGCGCATCTGGGGCCAACGTCCTGACTTTC

d_call: NA
v_call: TRBV15
clone_size: few
j_call: TRBJ2-7
cdr3_aa: CATSRDSGREYEQYF
cdr3_nt: TGTGCCACCAGCAGAGATAGTGGCAGGGAGTACGAGCAGTACTTC

d_call: NA
v_call: TRBV6-5
clone_size: few
j_call: TRBJ2-2
cdr3_aa: CASSHRDAGELFF
cdr3_nt: TGTGCCAGCAGCCACAGGGACGCCGGGGAGCTGTTTTTT

d_call: TRBD1
v_call: TRBV6-1
clone_size: few
j_call: TRBJ2-1
cdr3_aa: CASRWDRNEQFF
cdr3_nt: TGTGCCAGCAGGTGGGACAGGAATGAGCAGTTCTTC

d_call: TRBD1
v_call: TRBV12-3/TRBV12-4
clone_size: NA
j_call: TRBJ1-1
cdr3_aa: CASSSQGGTEAFF
cdr3_nt: TGTGCCAGCAGTTCGCAGGGGGGCACTGAAGCTTTCTTT

d_call: TRBD1
v_call: TRBV7-3
clone_size: few
j_call: TRBJ2-2
cdr3_aa: CASSLRGGDTGELFF
cdr3_nt: TGTGCCAGCAGCTTAAGAGGGGGCGACACCGGGGAGCTGTTTTTT

d_call: TRBD1
v_call: TRBV6-1
clone_size: few
j_call: TRBJ1-1
cdr3_aa: CASRGQGFLRAFF
cdr3_nt: TGTGCCAGCAGGGGACAGGGCTTCCTCCGGGCTTTCTTT

d_call: TRBD1
v_call: TRBV27
clone_size: NA
j_call: TRBJ1-2
cdr3_aa: CASSQGTGGYGYTF
cdr3_nt: TGTGCCAGCAGCCAGGGGACAGGGGGCTATGGCTACACCTTC